Following are 28 T cell receptor beta chains from one sample sequenced in a study of shared clonotypes between healthy human individuals. Sequencing used immunoSEQ multiplex PCR; TCRdb keeps in-frame clones, though not all of them. Among under 2.5 million clones listed, 85% to 95% were seen once. The sequenced material came from naive CD4+ T cells from PBMCs. Indicated subset: CD45RA+ positively selected. These receptor sequences come from a man younger than 30 in good health. Some clones in this sample may be carry-over from other donors' samples.

The chain has TRBV28 and TRBJ2-3; no definite D call. This CDR3 contains 13 residues. The V and J ends lost 8 bases and 0 bases respectively, with 9 bases between them. From germline, CDR1 is MDHEN and CDR2 SYDVKM. This CDR3 reads CASLRPSTDTQYF. The CDR3, as DNA: TGTGCCAGCCTAAGGCCTAGCACAGATACGCAGTATTTT.

The chain couples TRBV18 to TRBJ2-7; 7 bases are shared with TRBD1. Germline V CDR1 and CDR2: KGHSH, LQKENI. This CDR3 has 14 residues. The junction had 4 bases not matched to a gene; V was cut back by 5 bases and J by 0 bases. In nucleotides, the CDR3 is TGTGCCAGCTCAACTTACAGGGGCTCCTACGAGCAGTACTTC. Its translation is CASSTYRGSYEQYF.

This clone was picked up one time. The chain joins TRBV7-2 to TRBJ2-5; D is unresolved. Trimming left V 2 bases short and J 4 bases short, with 11 bases between. Germline CDR1 and CDR2: SGHTA and FQGNSA. The CDR3 has 14 amino acids. CDR3: CASSLFSGVETQYF. The CDR3 nucleotides read TGTGCCAGCAGCTTATTTTCGGGCGTAGAGACCCAGTACTTC. The entire variable domain, with the rest obtained from reference TRBV7-2 and TRBJ2-5, is as follows: GAGVSQSPSNKVTEKGKDVELRCDPISGHTALYWYRQSLGQGLEFLIYFQGNSAPDKSGLPSDRFSAERTGGSVSTLTIQRTQQEDSAVYLCASSLFSGVETQYFGPGTRLLVL.

The chain carries TRBV7-3 and TRBJ2-1; D assignment may be TRBD1 or TRBD2 (5 bases each). The CDR3 is 14 amino acids. CDR1 SGHTA and CDR2 FQGTGA come from the germline V gene. V dropped 4 bases and J dropped 7 bases, with 14 bases sitting between them. CDR3 residues: CASSSTGALNEQFF. Here the CDR3 DNA reads TGTGCCAGCAGCTCCACCGGGGCTCTTAATGAGCAGTTCTTC.

The chain employs TRBV2 and TRBJ2-6, with 9 bases matching TRBD1. V lost 4 bases to trimming and J lost 4 bases; unmatched junction nucleotides: 14. This CDR3 comprises 19 residues. CDR1 and CDR2 from the germline V gene are SNHLY and FYNNEI. As DNA, the CDR3 is TGTGCCAGCAGTGCCCCCGAAGGGACAGGGCCTCTCGGGGCCAACGTCCTGACTTTC. It specifies CASSAPEGTGPLGANVLTF.

This clone has just one count. Other DNA sequences from this sample encode an identical CDR3 as well. The chain has TRBV11-3 and TRBJ2-5; 7 bases map to TRBD2. Germline CDR1 is SGHNT and CDR2 is YENEEA. With V trimmed by 1 base and J by 4 bases, 3 bases remained unmatched. This CDR3 has 14 amino acids. The DNA for the CDR3 is TGTGCCAGCAGCTTAGCGGGGGGTAGAGAGACCCAGTACTTC. This codes for CASSLAGGRETQYF.

V and J are TRBV2 and TRBJ2-1; D gene uncertain. The CDR3 loop spans 12 amino acids. With 0 bases removed from V and 11 bases from J, the gap between germline ends came to 8 bases. The V gene's germline CDR1 is SNHLY and CDR2 FYNNEI. This CDR3 is CASSEALPKQFF. CDR3 sequence (DNA): TGTGCCAGCAGTGAAGCGCTTCCGAAGCAGTTCTTC.

The chain is built from TRBV18 and TRBJ1-2; no firm D call. Looked up from germline, CDR1 is KGHSH and CDR2 is LQKENI. The CDR3 extends over 15 amino acids. The ends were cut back, 0 bases at V and 0 bases at J, with 8 bases in the middle. CDR3 protein: CASSPPGETNYGYTF. CDR3 bases: TGTGCCAGCTCACCACCGGGAGAAACTAACTATGGCTACACCTTC.

The chain's CDR3 is CASSPRDRLAKNIQYF. CDR3 nucleotides: TGTGCCAGCAGCCCCCGGGACAGACTAGCCAAAAACATTCAGTACTTC. The J gene is TRBJ2-4, the V gene TRBV7-9; TRBD1 agrees at 7 bases. This CDR3 is built from 16 residues. Germline V lookup: CDR1 SEHNR, CDR2 FQNEAQ (reference sequence). J lost 0 bases, V lost 5 bases, and 7 bases had no gene match. Drawing the rest from reference TRBV7-9 and TRBJ2-4, the complete variable domain is DTGVSQNPRHKITKRGQNVTFRCDPISEHNRLYWYRQTLGQGPEFLTYFQNEAQLEKSRLLSDRFSAERPKGSFSTLEIQRTEQGDSAMYLCASSPRDRLAKNIQYFGAGTRLSVL.

The rearrangement uses TRBV27 and TRBJ2-5; 9 bases are shared with TRBD1. This CDR3 has 17 residues. Germline V gene sequence: CDR1 MNHEY, CDR2 SMNVEV (reference sequence). After removal of 5 bases from V and 5 bases from J, the junction contained 15 bases not matched to a gene. This chain's CDR3 is CASSPNPTGGSKETQYF. The CDR3 DNA follows: TGTGCCAGCAGTCCGAACCCGACAGGGGGTAGTAAGGAGACCCAGTACTTC.

This clone appeared once. This same CDR3 is encoded by further DNA sequences in the sample. The chain has TRBV5-1 and TRBJ1-1; 8 nucleotides match TRBD1. Trimming took 0 bases from V and 8 from J; bases not matched to a gene: 0. The CDR3 is 12 amino acids. Germline CDR1 reads SGHRS; CDR2 reads YFSETQ. The CDR3 loop is CASSLGQGEAFF. The CDR3 DNA reads as TGCGCCAGCAGCTTGGGACAGGGGGAAGCTTTCTTT.

Worth noting for this clone: This specimen includes other DNA sequences encoding the same CDR3. The CDR3 loop is CASSPPSRGNTEAFF. The CDR3 nucleotides are TGTGCCAGCTCACCACCGTCGAGGGGGAACACTGAAGCTTTCTTT. The chain couples TRBV18 to TRBJ1-1, with D possibly being TRBD1 (5 bases). The CDR3 extends over 15 amino acids. Trimming pared 0 bases from V and 1 base from J, leaving 9 bases between. Germline CDR1 is KGHSH and CDR2 is LQKENI.

The chain combines TRBV5-8 with TRBJ2-3, with 11 bases identical to TRBD2. This CDR3 region has 16 residues. Per germline, CDR1 SGHTS and CDR2 YDEGEE. V lost 0 bases and J lost 6; bases outside the gene matches: 6. This chain's CDR3 is CASSLGLAGSVDTQYF. In DNA form, the CDR3 reads TGTGCCAGCAGCTTGGGACTAGCGGGATCTGTGGATACGCAGTATTTT.

Notes on this clone: In the same sample, other DNA sequences code for this CDR3. V usage is TRBV5-5 and J usage is TRBJ1-4; D perhaps matches TRBD1 (5 bases). The CDR3 runs 14 residues. The V and J ends lost 4 bases and 7 bases respectively, with 14 bases between them. Germline loops: CDR1 SGHKS, CDR2 YYEKEE (reference sequence). The CDR3 loop reads CASSLGGAGEKLFF. The CDR3 DNA follows: TGTGCCAGCAGCCTAGGAGGGGCGGGTGAAAAACTGTTTTTT.

This chain joins TRBV10-1 and TRBJ1-1; D is possibly TRBD1 (5 bases). Looked up from germline, CDR1 is WNHNN and CDR2 is SYGVQD (reference sequence). CDR3 length equals 16 residues. V lost 2 bases to trimming and J lost 2 bases, with 15 bases between them. In DNA, the CDR3 is TGCGCCAGCAGTGAGATGCCGGGACGGACAAACACTGAAGCTTTCTTT. The encoded protein is CASSEMPGRTNTEAFF.

V usage is TRBV7-9 and J usage is TRBJ2-7; 12 bases fit TRBD2. Losses at the gene ends were 3 bases for V and 3 bases for J; bases not matched to a gene: 9. Germline values: CDR1 SEHNR, CDR2 FQNEAQ (reference sequence). The CDR3 contains 17 residues. The CDR3 DNA reads as TGTGCCAGCAGCTTCGGACTAGCGGGACAGGGCCGCTACGAGCAGTACTTC. It encodes CASSFGLAGQGRYEQYF.

V is TRBV30 and J is TRBJ2-1; D uncertain. Germline-derived CDR1 and CDR2 are GTSNPN and SVGIG (reference sequence). The CDR3 is made up of 11 amino acids. Trimming pared 7 bases from V and 10 bases from J, leaving 14 bases between. The CDR3 is CASMPGGEQFF. The CDR3 DNA reads TGTGCCTCGATGCCTGGCGGAGAGCAGTTCTTC.

The gene calls are TRBV4-1 and TRBJ2-7; 10 bases fit TRBD2. This CDR3 has 15 amino acids. The germline gives CDR1 MGHRA, CDR2 YSYEKL. J was trimmed by 2 bases and V by 4 bases; bases with no gene match: 5. Here the CDR3 reads CASSRLAGATYEQYF. CDR3 sequence (DNA): TGCGCCAGCAGCCGGCTAGCGGGAGCAACCTACGAGCAGTACTTC.

This clone was observed a few times. This chain's CDR3 is CATSRELAASYEQYF. The CDR3 nucleotides read TGTGCCACCAGCAGAGAACTAGCGGCCTCCTACGAGCAGTACTTC. The chain couples TRBV15 to TRBJ2-7, with 8 nucleotides matching TRBD2. Germline V gene sequence: CDR1 LNHNV, CDR2 YYDKDF (reference sequence). The J segment lost 0 bases and the V segment lost 0 bases, leaving 1 base of the junction unmatched. The CDR3 has 15 residues.

The chain recombines TRBV2 with TRBJ1-5; TRBD1 matches at 8 bases. CDR1 is SNHLY, CDR2 FYNNEI, per germline. The V gene end was trimmed by 5 bases and the J gene end by 4 bases; junction bases not matched to a gene: 4. This CDR3 spans 14 amino acids. DNA for the CDR3: TGTGCCAGCAGTTCACAGGGGGAGAATCAGCCCCAGCATTTT. Its translation: CASSSQGENQPQHF.

The chain couples TRBV12-5 to TRBJ2-1, with TRBD1 matching 9 bases. Germline trimming cut 1 base from V and 8 bases from J; bases unmatched to any gene: 9. Germline assignment: CDR1 LGHNT and CDR2 FRNRAP. The CDR3 covers 16 residues. The CDR3, as DNA: TGTGCTAGTGGTTTGGCACCTCCGGGACAGGGTCATGAGCAGTTCTTC. It yields the protein CASGLAPPGQGHEQFF. The whole variable domain, remainder taken from reference TRBV12-5 and TRBJ2-1, is DARVTQTPRHKVTEMGQEVTMRCQPILGHNTVFWYRQTMMQGLELLAYFRNRAPLDDSGMPKDRFSAEMPDATLATLKIQPSEPRDSAVYFCASGLAPPGQGHEQFFGPGTRLTVL.

This chain uses TRBV13 with TRBJ2-7; TRBD2 aligns across 9 bases. The CDR3 is 14 amino acids. Germline V gene lookup returns CDR1 PRHDT and CDR2 FYEKMQ (reference sequence). Unmatched junction bases numbered 3, after V lost 2 bases and J lost 4 bases. This chain's CDR3 is CASSLYSGSYEQYF. The CDR3 DNA reads as TGTGCCAGCAGCTTATATAGCGGGAGTTACGAGCAGTACTTC.

The chain employs TRBV19 and TRBJ2-7; unclear D gene. This CDR3 comprises 11 residues. The V and J ends lost 5 bases and 5 bases respectively, with 7 bases between them. Germline V gene sequence: CDR1 LNHDA, CDR2 SQIVND (reference sequence). CDR3 bases: TGTGCCAGTAGTTCTCGCCACGAGCAGTACTTC. Translation: CASSSRHEQYF.

This chain uses TRBV6-1 with TRBJ2-7, with D possibly matching TRBD1 (6 bases). The CDR3 contains 12 residues. The germline CDR1 and CDR2 sequences are MNHNS and SASEGT. V lost 8 bases, J lost 0 bases, and 8 bases lay in between. The CDR3 region has the DNA TGTGCCAGCGAAGGGGGCTCCTACGAGCAGTACTTC. Protein: CASEGGSYEQYF.

This clone was counted only a few times. The rearrangement uses TRBV29-1 and TRBJ1-1, with 9 positions matching TRBD1. The CDR3 extends over 13 amino acids. With 8 bases clipped from V and 5 bases from J, the junction kept 9 bases outside the gene matches. Germline V lookup: CDR1 SQVTM, CDR2 ANQGSEA. CDR3 bases: TGCAGCCCTTCTAGGACAGGGGAAACTGAAGCTTTCTTT. It specifies CSPSRTGETEAFF. The whole variable domain, remainder taken from reference TRBV29-1 and TRBJ1-1, is SAVISQKPSRDICQRGTSLTIQCQVDSQVTMMFWYRQQPGQSLTLIATANQGSEATYESGFVIDKFPISRPNLTFSTLTVSNMSPEDSSIYLCSPSRTGETEAFFGQGTRLTVV.

The rearrangement links TRBV9 to TRBJ2-2; D gene uncertain. This CDR3 contains 16 residues. V lost 0 bases, J lost 0 bases, and 9 bases lay in between. Germline assignment: CDR1 SGDLS and CDR2 YYNGEE. CDR3 coding DNA: TGTGCCAGCAGCGTAGGTGCTCCGGCGAACACCGGGGAGCTGTTTTTT. It encodes CASSVGAPANTGELFF.

The chain carries TRBV6-6 and TRBJ2-5; the match to TRBD1 covers 9 bases. The CDR3 consists of 13 residues. CDR1 and CDR2 (germline): MNHNY, SVGAGI (reference sequence). V was pared by 11 bases and J by 4 bases, with 8 bases of the junction left unmatched. CDR3 region: CAAGDRASETQYF. CDR3 DNA: TGTGCCGCTGGGGACAGGGCATCAGAGACCCAGTACTTC.

V gene TRBV28 combines with J gene TRBJ1-2; 9 nucleotides agree with TRBD1. V shed 5 bases, J shed 4 bases, and the junction held 11 bases outside the gene matches. Germline V gives CDR1 MDHEN, CDR2 SYDVKM. The CDR3 is 16 residues long. DNA for the CDR3: TGTGCCAGCAGTATTAACGGACAGGGGCCTACCTATGGCTACACCTTC. Residues: CASSINGQGPTYGYTF.